This T cell receptor (beta chain) was found in a study of Graves' ophthalmopathy and Graves' hyperthyroidism. The authors amplified TCR beta CDR3 regions from RNA transcripts. HTBI primers served in a first-round RT-PCR, which a second-round multiplex PCR followed. Via MiXCR, TCRdb re-called the multiplex PCR reads, giving one row per CDR3 protein. This table has 200,000 to 250,000 distinct CDR3 sequences, around a fifth appearing once. Germline V CDR1 and CDR2: GTSNPN, SVGIG (reference sequence). Trimming took 5 bases from V and 5 from J, leaving 15 bases between them. The CDR3 runs 13 residues. This clonotype has a count of ten or more.

Material: peripheral blood. The rearrangement links TRBV30 to TRBJ1-1; D might be TRBD1 (5 bases). The sequence derives from a woman aged 45-65 years with Graves' ophthalmopathy. CDR3 sequence: CAWSRGTGTEAFF. In DNA, the CDR3 is TGTGCCTGGTCCCGGGGGACGGGAACTGAAGCTTTCTTT.